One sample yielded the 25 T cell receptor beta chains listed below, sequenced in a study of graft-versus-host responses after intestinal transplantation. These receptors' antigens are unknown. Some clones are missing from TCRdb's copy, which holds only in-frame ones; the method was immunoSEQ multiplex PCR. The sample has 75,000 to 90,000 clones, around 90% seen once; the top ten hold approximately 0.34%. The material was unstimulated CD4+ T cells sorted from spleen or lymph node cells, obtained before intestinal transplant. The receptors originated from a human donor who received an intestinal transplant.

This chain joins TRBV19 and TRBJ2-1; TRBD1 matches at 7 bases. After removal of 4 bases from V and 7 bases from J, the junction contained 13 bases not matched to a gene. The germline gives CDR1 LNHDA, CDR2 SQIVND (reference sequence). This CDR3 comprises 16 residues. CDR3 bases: TGTGCCAGTAGTAGACCACCGGGACAGAAGCCAAATGAGCAGTTCTTC. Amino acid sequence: CASSRPPGQKPNEQFF.

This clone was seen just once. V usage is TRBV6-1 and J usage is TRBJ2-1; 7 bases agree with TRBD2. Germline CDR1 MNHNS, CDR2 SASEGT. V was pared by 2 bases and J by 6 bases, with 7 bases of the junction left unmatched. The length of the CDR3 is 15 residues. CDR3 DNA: TGTGCCAGCAGTGAAAGACTAGCCTTTTTCAATGAGCAGTTCTTC. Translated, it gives CASSERLAFFNEQFF.

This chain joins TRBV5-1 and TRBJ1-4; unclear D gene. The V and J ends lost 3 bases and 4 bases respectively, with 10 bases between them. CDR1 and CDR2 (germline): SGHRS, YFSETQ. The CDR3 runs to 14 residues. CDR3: CASSWRGYNEKLFF. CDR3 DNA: TGCGCCAGCAGCTGGCGGGGTTATAATGAAAAACTGTTTTTT.

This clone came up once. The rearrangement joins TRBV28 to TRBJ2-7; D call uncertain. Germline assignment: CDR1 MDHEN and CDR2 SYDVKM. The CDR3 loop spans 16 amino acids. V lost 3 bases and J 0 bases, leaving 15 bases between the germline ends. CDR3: CASSFKAESASYEQYF. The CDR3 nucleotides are TGTGCCAGCAGTTTTAAGGCGGAGAGCGCCTCCTACGAGCAGTACTTC.

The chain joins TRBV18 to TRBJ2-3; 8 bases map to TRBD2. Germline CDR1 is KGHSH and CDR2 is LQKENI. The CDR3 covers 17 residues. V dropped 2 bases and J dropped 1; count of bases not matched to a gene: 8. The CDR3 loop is CASSPIKSGSRTDTQYF. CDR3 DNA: TGTGCCAGCTCACCAATAAAAAGCGGGAGCCGCACAGATACGCAGTATTTT.

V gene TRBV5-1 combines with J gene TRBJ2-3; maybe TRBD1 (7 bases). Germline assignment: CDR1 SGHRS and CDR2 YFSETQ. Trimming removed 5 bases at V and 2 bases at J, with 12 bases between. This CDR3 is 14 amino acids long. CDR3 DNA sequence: TGCGCCAGCAGTCCAGGGGGGTACACAGATACGCAGTATTTT. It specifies CASSPGGYTDTQYF.

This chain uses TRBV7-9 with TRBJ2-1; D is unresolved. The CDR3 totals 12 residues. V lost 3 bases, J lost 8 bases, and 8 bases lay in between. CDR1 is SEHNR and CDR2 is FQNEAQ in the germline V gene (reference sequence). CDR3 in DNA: TGTGCCAGCAGCTTCCGTACGGATGAGCAGTTCTTC. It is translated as CASSFRTDEQFF.

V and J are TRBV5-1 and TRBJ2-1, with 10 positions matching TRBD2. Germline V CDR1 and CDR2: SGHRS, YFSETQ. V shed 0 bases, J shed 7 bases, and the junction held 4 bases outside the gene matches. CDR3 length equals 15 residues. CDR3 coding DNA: TGCGCCAGCAGCTTGGACGGGACTAGCGAAAATGAGCAGTTCTTC. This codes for CASSLDGTSENEQFF.

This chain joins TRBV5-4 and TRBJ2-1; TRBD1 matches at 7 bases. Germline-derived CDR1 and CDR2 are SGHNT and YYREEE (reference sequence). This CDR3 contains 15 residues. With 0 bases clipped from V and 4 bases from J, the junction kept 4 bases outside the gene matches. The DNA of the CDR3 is TGTGCCAGCAGCTTGGGGACAGGAGCTTACAATGAGCAGTTCTTC. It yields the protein CASSLGTGAYNEQFF.

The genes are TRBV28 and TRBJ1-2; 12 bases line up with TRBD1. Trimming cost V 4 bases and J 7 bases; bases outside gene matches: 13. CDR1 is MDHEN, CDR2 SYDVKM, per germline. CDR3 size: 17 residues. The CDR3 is CASSSPSGQGAVSGYTF. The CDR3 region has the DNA TGTGCCAGCAGTTCACCCTCGGGACAGGGGGCTGTCAGTGGCTACACCTTC.

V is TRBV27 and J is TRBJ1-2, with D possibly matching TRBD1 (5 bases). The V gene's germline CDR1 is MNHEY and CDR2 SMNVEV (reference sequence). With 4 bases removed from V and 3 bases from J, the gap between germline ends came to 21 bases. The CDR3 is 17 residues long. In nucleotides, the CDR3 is TGTGCCAGCAGTTCTCTGGACACGGTCTGGCCATACTATGGCTACACCTTC. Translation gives CASSSLDTVWPYYGYTF.

The CDR3 DNA reads as TGTGCCAGCAGTTTGTACATCCGGACAGTGGGTAAGGGGTCCCAGCATTTT. Its protein product is CASSLYIRTVGKGSQHF. The rearrangement joins TRBV28 to TRBJ1-5; possible D gene TRBD1, 6 bases. This CDR3 is 17 amino acids long. Germline V gene data show CDR1 as MDHEN and CDR2 as SYDVKM. V was shortened by 3 bases and J by 11 bases, with 26 bases between the two germline ends.

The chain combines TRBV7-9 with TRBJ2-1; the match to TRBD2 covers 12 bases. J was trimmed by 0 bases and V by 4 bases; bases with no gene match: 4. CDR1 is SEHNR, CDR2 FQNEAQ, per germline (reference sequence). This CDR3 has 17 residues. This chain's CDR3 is CASSSGGLAGSYNEQFF. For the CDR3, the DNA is TGTGCCAGCAGCTCCGGGGGACTAGCGGGCTCCTACAATGAGCAGTTCTTC.

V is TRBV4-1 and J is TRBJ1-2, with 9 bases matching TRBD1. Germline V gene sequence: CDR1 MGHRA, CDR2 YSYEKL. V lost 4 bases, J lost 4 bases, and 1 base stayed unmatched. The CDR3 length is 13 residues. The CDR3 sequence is CASSRTGAYGYTF. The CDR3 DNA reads TGCGCCAGCAGCCGGACAGGGGCCTATGGCTACACCTTC.

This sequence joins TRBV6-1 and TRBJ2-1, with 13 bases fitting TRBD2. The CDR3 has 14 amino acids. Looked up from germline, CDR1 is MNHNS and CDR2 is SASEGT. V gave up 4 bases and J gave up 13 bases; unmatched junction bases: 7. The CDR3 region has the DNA TGTGCCAGCAGTGCTCTAGGGACTAGCGGGGTTCAGTTCTTC. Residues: CASSALGTSGVQFF.

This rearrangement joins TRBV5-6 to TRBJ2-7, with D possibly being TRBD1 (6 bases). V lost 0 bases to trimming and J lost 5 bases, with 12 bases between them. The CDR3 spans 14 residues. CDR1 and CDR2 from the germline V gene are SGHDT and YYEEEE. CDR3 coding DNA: TGTGCCAGCAGCTTGGTACGTACAGGGAACGAGCAGTACTTC. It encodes CASSLVRTGNEQYF. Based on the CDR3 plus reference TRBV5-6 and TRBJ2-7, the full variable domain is DAGVTQSPTHLIKTRGQQVTLRCSPKSGHDTVSWYQQALGQGPQFIFQYYEEEERQRGNFPDRFSGHQFPNYSSELNVNALLLGDSALYLCASSLVRTGNEQYFGPGTRLTVT.

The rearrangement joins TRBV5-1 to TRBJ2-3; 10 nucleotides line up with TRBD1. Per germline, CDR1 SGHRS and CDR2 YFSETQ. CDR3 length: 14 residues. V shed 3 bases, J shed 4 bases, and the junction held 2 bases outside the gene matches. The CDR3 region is CASSSGTGADTQYF. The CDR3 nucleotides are TGCGCCAGCAGCTCCGGGACAGGGGCAGATACGCAGTATTTT. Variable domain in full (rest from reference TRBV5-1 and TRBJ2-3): KAGVTQTPRYLIKTRGQQVTLSCSPISGHRSVSWYQQTPGQGLQFLFEYFSETQRNKGNFPGRFSGRQFSNSRSEMNVSTLELGDSALYLCASSSGTGADTQYFGPGTRLTVL.

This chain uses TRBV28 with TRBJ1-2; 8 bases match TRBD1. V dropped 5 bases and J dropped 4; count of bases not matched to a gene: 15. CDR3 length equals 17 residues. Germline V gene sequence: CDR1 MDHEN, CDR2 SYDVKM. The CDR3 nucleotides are TGTGCCAGCAGTCCTGGGACAGGCCTCCTCCTCCGCTATGGCTACACCTTC. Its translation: CASSPGTGLLLRYGYTF.

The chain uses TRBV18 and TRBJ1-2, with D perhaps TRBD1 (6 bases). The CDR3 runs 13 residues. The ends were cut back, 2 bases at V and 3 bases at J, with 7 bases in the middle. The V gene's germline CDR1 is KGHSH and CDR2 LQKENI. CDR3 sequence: CASSPGGDYGYTF. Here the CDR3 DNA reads TGTGCCAGCTCACCAGGGGGCGACTATGGCTACACCTTC.

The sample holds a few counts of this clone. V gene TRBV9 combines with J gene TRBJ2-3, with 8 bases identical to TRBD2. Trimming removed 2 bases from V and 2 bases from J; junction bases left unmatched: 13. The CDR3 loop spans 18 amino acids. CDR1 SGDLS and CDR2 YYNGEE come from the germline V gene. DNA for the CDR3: TGTGCCAGCAGCGTTCCGACTAGCGCGGGGCCCTTCACAGATACGCAGTATTTT. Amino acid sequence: CASSVPTSAGPFTDTQYF.

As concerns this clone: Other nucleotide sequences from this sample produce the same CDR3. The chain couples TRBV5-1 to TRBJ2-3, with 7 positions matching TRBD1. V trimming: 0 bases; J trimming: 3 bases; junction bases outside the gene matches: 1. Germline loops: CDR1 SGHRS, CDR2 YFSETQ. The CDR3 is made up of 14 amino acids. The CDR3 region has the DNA TGCGCCAGCAGCTTGGACAGGGGTACAGATACGCAGTATTTT. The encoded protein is CASSLDRGTDTQYF.

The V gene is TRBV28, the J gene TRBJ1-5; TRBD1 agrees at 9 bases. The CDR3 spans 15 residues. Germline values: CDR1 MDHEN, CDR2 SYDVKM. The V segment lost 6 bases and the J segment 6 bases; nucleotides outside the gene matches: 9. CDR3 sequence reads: CASRNRGRGTQPQHF. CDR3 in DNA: TGTGCCAGCAGGAACAGGGGGCGAGGGACTCAGCCCCAGCATTTT.

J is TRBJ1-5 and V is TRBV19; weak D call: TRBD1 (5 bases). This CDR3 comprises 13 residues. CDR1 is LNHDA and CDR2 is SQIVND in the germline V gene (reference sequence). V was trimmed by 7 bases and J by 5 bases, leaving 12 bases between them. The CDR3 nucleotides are TGTGCCAGTACTACTCGGGGGGATCAGCCCCAGCATTTT. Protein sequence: CASTTRGDQPQHF.

The CDR3: CASSPIGTGGRTETQYF. Written as DNA, the CDR3 is TGTGCCAGCAGCCCTATTGGGACGGGGGGCCGGACCGAGACCCAGTACTTC. This chain uses TRBV5-6 with TRBJ2-5; D might be TRBD2 (7 bases). This CDR3 has 17 amino acids. With 4 bases removed from V and 5 bases from J, the gap between germline ends came to 24 bases. In germline, CDR1 is SGHDT, CDR2 YYEEEE. Filled out from reference TRBV5-6 and TRBJ2-5, the complete variable domain reads DAGVTQSPTHLIKTRGQQVTLRCSPKSGHDTVSWYQQALGQGPQFIFQYYEEEERQRGNFPDRFSGHQFPNYSSELNVNALLLGDSALYLCASSPIGTGGRTETQYFGPGTRLLVL.

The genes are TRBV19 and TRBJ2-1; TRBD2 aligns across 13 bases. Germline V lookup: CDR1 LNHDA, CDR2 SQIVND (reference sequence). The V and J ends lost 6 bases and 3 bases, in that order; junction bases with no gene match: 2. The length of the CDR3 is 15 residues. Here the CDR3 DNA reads TGTGCCAGTAGGCGGACTAGCGGGGGCTACAATGAGCAGTTCTTC. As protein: CASRRTSGGYNEQFF.